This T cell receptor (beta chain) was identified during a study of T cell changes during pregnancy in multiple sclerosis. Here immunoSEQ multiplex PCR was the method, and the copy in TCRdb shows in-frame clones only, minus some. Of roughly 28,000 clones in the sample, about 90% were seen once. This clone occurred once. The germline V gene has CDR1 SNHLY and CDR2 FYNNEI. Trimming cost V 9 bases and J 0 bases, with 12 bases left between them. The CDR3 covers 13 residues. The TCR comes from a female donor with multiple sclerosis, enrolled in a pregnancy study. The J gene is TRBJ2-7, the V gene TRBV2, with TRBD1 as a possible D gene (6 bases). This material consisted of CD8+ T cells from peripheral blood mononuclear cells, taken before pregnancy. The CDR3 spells CARRTASSYEQYF. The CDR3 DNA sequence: TGTGCCAGACGGACAGCGAGCTCCTACGAGCAGTACTTC.